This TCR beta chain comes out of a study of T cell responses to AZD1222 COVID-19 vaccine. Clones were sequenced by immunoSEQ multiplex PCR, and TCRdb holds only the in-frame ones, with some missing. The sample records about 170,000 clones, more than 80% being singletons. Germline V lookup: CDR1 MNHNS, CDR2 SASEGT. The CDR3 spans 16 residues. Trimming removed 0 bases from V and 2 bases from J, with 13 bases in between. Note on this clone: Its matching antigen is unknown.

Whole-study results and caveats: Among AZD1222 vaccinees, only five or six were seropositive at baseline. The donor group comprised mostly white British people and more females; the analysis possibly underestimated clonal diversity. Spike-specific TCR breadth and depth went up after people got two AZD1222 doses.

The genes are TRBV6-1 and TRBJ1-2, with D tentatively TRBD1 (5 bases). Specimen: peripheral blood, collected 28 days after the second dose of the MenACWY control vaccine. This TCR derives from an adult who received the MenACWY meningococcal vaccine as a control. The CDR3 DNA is TGTGCCAGCAGTGAAGCGCTTTTACAGGCAAACTATGGCTACACCTTC. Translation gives CASSEALLQANYGYTF.